A single sample gave rise to the 30 T cell receptor beta chains below, sequenced in a study of blood T cell repertoires in COVID-19. TCRdb's copy holds only in-frame clones and misses some; the assay was immunoSEQ multiplex PCR. Among 98,000 or so clones listed, about two thirds were seen once. Sequencing used peripheral blood. The receptors shown here come from a woman aged 40 to 50 with acute or convalescent COVID-19.

This clone was found a few times. For the CDR3, the DNA is TGTGCCTGGAGTAGGAGGGACAGTTCCACTGAAGCTTTCTTT. It codes for CAWSRRDSSTEAFF. The chain has TRBV30 and TRBJ1-1; TRBD1 agrees at 7 bases. The CDR3 is 14 amino acids. CDR1 and CDR2 (germline): GTSNPN, SVGIG (reference sequence). Unmatched junction bases numbered 7, after V lost 2 bases and J lost 4 bases.

The rearrangement uses TRBV4-3 and TRBJ1-2; D gene ambiguous. CDR1 is LGHNA, CDR2 YSLEER, per germline. CDR3 size: 15 residues. The V end was cut by 0 bases, the J end by 7 bases, with 15 bases between. In nucleotides, the CDR3 is TGCGCCAGCAGCCAAGATTCCGGGAAGAGTGTTGGCTACACCTTC. It is translated as CASSQDSGKSVGYTF.

The genes are TRBV3-1 (or the pseudogene TRBV3-2) and TRBJ1-6, with TRBD1 matching 11 bases. The CDR3 sequence is 15 residues long. The V segment lost 7 bases and the J segment 6 bases; nucleotides outside the gene matches: 5. Germline CDR1 and CDR2: LGHDT and YNNKEL (reference sequence). The CDR3 region has the DNA TGTGCCAGCAAAGGACAGGGGGCTGGTAATTCACCCCTCCACTTT. It yields the protein CASKGQGAGNSPLHF.

The rearrangement joins TRBV6-1 to TRBJ2-7; perhaps TRBD1 as D (6 bases). V was trimmed by 0 bases and J by 1 base, leaving 10 bases between them. Germline CDR1 reads MNHNS; CDR2 reads SASEGT. The CDR3 totals 15 residues. The CDR3, as DNA: TGTGCCAGCAGTGAAGCTGGCAGGGGTTCCTACGAGCAGTACTTC. As protein: CASSEAGRGSYEQYF.

CDR3 nucleotides: TGTGCCAGCAGCTTTCCTGGGACAGTCCGGGAGACCCAGTACTTC. It codes for CASSFPGTVRETQYF. The V and J genes are TRBV7-2 and TRBJ2-5; TRBD1 agrees at 7 bases. V dropped 3 bases and J dropped 5; count of bases not matched to a gene: 9. The CDR3 is 15 residues long. CDR1 and CDR2 (germline): SGHTA, FQGNSA.

The rearrangement uses TRBV4-3 and TRBJ1-2; the match to TRBD1 covers 10 bases. Trimming took 2 bases from V and 6 from J; bases not matched to a gene: 9. Germline V lookup: CDR1 LGHNA, CDR2 YSLEER. CDR3 length: 16 residues. In DNA, the CDR3 is TGCGCCAGCAGCCAAATCCGGGACAGGGGTATCGATGGCTACACCTTC. Its protein product is CASSQIRDRGIDGYTF.

The gene calls are TRBV7-7 and TRBJ2-1; D possibly corresponds to TRBD2 (6 bases). The CDR3 covers 14 residues. Trimming took 0 bases from V and 9 from J, leaving 12 bases between them. The germline V gene has CDR1 SSHAT and CDR2 FNYEAQ (reference sequence). Here the CDR3 DNA reads TGTGCCAGCAGCTTAGCGGGGGGTTGGAGTGAGCAGTTCTTC. The encoded protein is CASSLAGGWSEQFF.

This clone came up once. The chain uses TRBV30 and TRBJ1-1; D unclear. V lost 4 bases and J lost 7, with 10 bases in between. This CDR3 is built from 11 residues. Germline lookup yields CDR1 GTSNPN and CDR2 SVGIG (reference sequence). The CDR3 nucleotides read TGTGCCTGGAACGCGGAACATGAAGCTTTCTTT. Translation: CAWNAEHEAFF.

The chain is built from TRBV29-1 and TRBJ2-1, with 11 bases that match TRBD2. The CDR3 is 13 residues long. Germline V CDR1 and CDR2: SQVTM, ANQGSEA. The V and J ends lost 7 bases and 9 bases, in that order; junction bases with no gene match: 8. CDR3 nucleotide sequence: TGCAGCGCGGTAGCGGGGGGGCTCGGTGAGCAGTTCTTC. This sequence encodes CSAVAGGLGEQFF.

The chain uses TRBV6-4 and TRBJ2-7; TRBD1 might be the D (6 bases). Germline CDR1 MRHNA, CDR2 SNTAGT. CDR3 length: 18 residues. V lost 4 bases, J lost 0 bases, and 22 bases lay in between. The CDR3 region has the DNA TGTGCCAGCAGTGGGGTCTCGGTCAGGGGCGCAAACTCCTACGAGCAGTACTTC. Encoded protein: CASSGVSVRGANSYEQYF.

This sequence joins TRBV6-2 or TRBV6-3 and TRBJ2-7; 10 bases agree with TRBD2. CDR1 and CDR2 (germline): MNHEY, SVGEGT. There are 16 residues in the CDR3. Germline trimming cut 4 bases from V and 3 bases from J; bases unmatched to any gene: 9. The CDR3 DNA follows: TGTGCCAGCAGTTCCCTAGCGGGGGAATCCTACTACGAGCAGTACTTC. Translation gives CASSSLAGESYYEQYF.

CDR3 in DNA: TGTGCCACCAGTGACCAGGACAGGGCGTACAATGAGCAGTTCTTC. Translating it yields CATSDQDRAYNEQFF. This chain links TRBV24-1 with TRBJ2-1; 8 positions match TRBD1. Trimming removed 4 bases from V and 4 bases from J; junction bases left unmatched: 5. This CDR3 has 15 amino acids. Germline V gene sequence: CDR1 KGHDR, CDR2 SFDVKD.

This clone appeared a single time. This chain uses TRBV7-9 with TRBJ2-5; D may be TRBD2 (7 bases). V was pared by 3 bases and J by 6 bases, with 20 bases between. CDR1 is SEHNR and CDR2 is FQNEAQ in the germline V gene (reference sequence). The CDR3 runs to 16 residues. CDR3 residues: CASSFGGGTIAKTQYF. CDR3 nucleotide sequence: TGTGCCAGCAGCTTCGGCGGGGGCACCATCGCGAAGACCCAGTACTTC.

The gene calls are TRBV30 and TRBJ2-3; 14 bases fit TRBD2. The CDR3 is 15 amino acids. Germline CDR1 is GTSNPN and CDR2 is SVGIG (reference sequence). J lost 7 bases, V lost 4 bases, and 7 bases had no gene match. The CDR3 coding sequence is TGTGCCTGGACTCGGACTAGCGGGGGGTTGAATACGCAGTATTTT. It yields the protein CAWTRTSGGLNTQYF.

V usage is TRBV13 and J usage is TRBJ2-3, with 9 nucleotides matching TRBD2. V lost 2 bases and J lost 0; bases outside the gene matches: 9. This CDR3 has 18 amino acids. The V gene's germline CDR1 is PRHDT and CDR2 FYEKMQ (reference sequence). CDR3 sequence (DNA): TGTGCCAGCAGCTTAAGAGCGGGGGGTTCCTCTAGCACAGATACGCAGTATTTT. It translates to CASSLRAGGSSSTDTQYF. Drawing the rest from reference TRBV13 and TRBJ2-3, the complete variable domain is AAGVIQSPRHLIKEKRETATLKCYPIPRHDTVYWYQQGPGQDPQFLISFYEKMQSDKGSIPDRFSAQQFSDYHSELNMSSLELGDSALYFCASSLRAGGSSSTDTQYFGPGTRLTVL.

The rearrangement uses TRBV10-3 and TRBJ1-5; no clear D gene. Per the germline V gene, CDR1 is ENHRY and CDR2 is SYGVKD. This CDR3 comprises 14 residues. V was shortened by 10 bases and J by 6 bases, with 19 bases between the two germline ends. The CDR3 sequence is CATRDPDGGQPQHF. The CDR3 coding sequence is TGTGCCACTCGGGATCCCGACGGCGGTCAGCCCCAGCATTTT.

V usage is TRBV7-2 and J usage is TRBJ2-3; D uncertain. Deletions cut 5 bases from V and 4 bases from J, with 16 bases between. This CDR3 contains 15 residues. CDR1 SGHTA and CDR2 FQGNSA come from the germline V gene. CDR3 sequence: CASSPQRRSSDTQYF. CDR3 in DNA: TGTGCCAGCAGCCCGCAAAGGAGATCCTCAGATACGCAGTATTTT.

This rearrangement joins TRBV27 to TRBJ2-2, with a weak D call TRBD2 (6 bases). The CDR3 loop spans 14 amino acids. Trimming shortened V by 4 bases and J by 7 bases, and 13 bases separated the two germline ends. CDR1 and CDR2 (germline): MNHEY, SMNVEV (reference sequence). The CDR3 spells CASSSGLPGGELFF. The CDR3 DNA is TGTGCCAGCAGTTCGGGACTCCCCGGCGGGGAGCTGTTTTTT.

This clone was seen a handful of times. The chain combines TRBV15 with TRBJ1-1; no firm D call. Germline-derived CDR1 and CDR2 are LNHNV and YYDKDF (reference sequence). The germline V and J ends were trimmed by 2 bases and 5 bases, with 6 bases remaining between them. The CDR3 loop spans 12 amino acids. DNA for the CDR3: TGTGCCACCAGCAGAAGTCGGACTGAAGCTTTCTTT. This sequence encodes CATSRSRTEAFF.

J is TRBJ2-5 and V is TRBV28, with 8 nucleotides matching TRBD2. The germline CDR1 and CDR2 sequences are MDHEN and SYDVKM. V shed 3 bases and J 7 bases; nucleotides not matched to a gene: 7. CDR3 length: 14 residues. The CDR3 DNA reads TGTGCCAGCAGTTTTCACGGGGGGGTAGGGACCCAGTACTTC. Residues: CASSFHGGVGTQYF.

In its sample, this clone was seen once. V usage is TRBV6-5 and J usage is TRBJ2-5; 9 nucleotides agree with TRBD2. Trimming cost V 6 bases and J 2 bases; bases outside gene matches: 7. CDR3 size: 15 residues. CDR1 MNHEY and CDR2 SVGAGI come from the germline V gene. The CDR3 coding sequence is TGTGCCAGCAGCCGCGGACTAGCGCTTCAAGAGACCCAGTACTTC. This encodes CASSRGLALQETQYF.

V and J are TRBV28 and TRBJ1-2; possible D gene TRBD1, 5 bases. Germline-derived CDR1 and CDR2 are MDHEN and SYDVKM. The CDR3 length is 14 residues. With 3 bases removed from V and 2 bases from J, the gap between germline ends came to 10 bases. Written as DNA, the CDR3 is TGTGCCAGCAGTTTCAGGGCCACAAACTATGGCTACACCTTC. Translation gives CASSFRATNYGYTF.

V is TRBV29-1 and J is TRBJ1-2; 7 nucleotides match TRBD1. The CDR3 spans 13 residues. V gave up 4 bases and J gave up 7 bases; unmatched junction bases: 9. The germline V gene has CDR1 SQVTM and CDR2 ANQGSEA. DNA of the CDR3: TGCAGCGTTGCCTTAGACAGGGAGCGTGGCTACACCTTC. This translates into CSVALDRERGYTF.

This clone showed up many times. Other DNA sequences in the same sample also yield this CDR3. In nucleotides, the CDR3 is TGCGCCAGCAGCCTAGGGGACAGGGGATCCTACGAGCAGTACTTC. Amino acid sequence: CASSLGDRGSYEQYF. The V call is TRBV5-1, the J call TRBJ2-7; TRBD1 matches 10 bases. The V segment lost 4 bases and the J segment 1 base; nucleotides outside the gene matches: 5. From germline, CDR1 is SGHRS and CDR2 YFSETQ. The CDR3 totals 15 residues.

J is TRBJ1-2 and V is TRBV4-2; no definite D call. Trimming removed 1 base at V and 4 bases at J, with 13 bases between. CDR3 length: 15 amino acids. Germline V gene lookup returns CDR1 LGHNA and CDR2 YNFKEQ. The CDR3 DNA sequence: TGTGCCAGCAGCCAAGGTCCGGGTACCCTCTATGGCTACACCTTC. Amino acids: CASSQGPGTLYGYTF.

This clone was found many times. The V and J genes are TRBV3-1 (or the pseudogene TRBV3-2) and TRBJ2-4; 13 bases agree with TRBD2. Germline V gives CDR1 LGHDT, CDR2 YNNKEL (reference sequence). The J segment lost 1 base and the V segment lost 5 bases, leaving 11 bases of the junction unmatched. The CDR3 consists of 19 residues. The CDR3 reads CASSTRTSGGVEAKNIQYF. The CDR3 DNA reads as TGTGCCAGCAGCACCAGGACTAGCGGGGGCGTGGAGGCCAAAAACATTCAGTACTTC.

This chain uses TRBV28 with TRBJ2-7; maybe TRBD1 (6 bases). The germline V gene encodes CDR1 MDHEN and CDR2 SYDVKM. V gave up 6 bases and J gave up 0 bases, with 12 bases separating them. This CDR3 spans 14 amino acids. This CDR3 is CASRARGYSYEQYF. DNA of the CDR3: TGTGCCAGCAGAGCCAGGGGCTACTCCTACGAGCAGTACTTC.

The chain has TRBV5-1 and TRBJ1-1; D gene ambiguous. V lost 1 base and J 7 bases, leaving 14 bases between the germline ends. The CDR3 sequence is 14 residues long. Looked up from germline, CDR1 is SGHRS and CDR2 is YFSETQ. In DNA, the CDR3 is TGCGCCAGCAGCTTGTCCTATTTGGACTTTGAAGCTTTCTTT. Protein product: CASSLSYLDFEAFF.

This chain uses TRBV18 with TRBJ1-6; D remains ambiguous. The CDR3 is 15 amino acids. The V and J ends lost 1 base and 13 bases respectively, with 17 bases between them. The V gene's germline CDR1 is KGHSH and CDR2 LQKENI. The CDR3 DNA follows: TGTGCCAGCTCACCACTGGATGCAGGAAAATCGCCCCTCCACTTT. It encodes CASSPLDAGKSPLHF. Drawing the rest from reference TRBV18 and TRBJ1-6, the complete variable domain is NAGVMQNPRHLVRRRGQEARLRCSPMKGHSHVYWYRQLPEEGLKFMVYLQKENIIDESGMPKERFSAEFPKEGPSILRIQQVVRGDSAAYFCASSPLDAGKSPLHFGNGTRLTVT.

J is TRBJ2-2 and V is TRBV5-5, with no clear D. Between the trimmed V and J ends, which lost 0 bases and 8 bases, there was a span of 8 bases. The CDR3 sequence is 13 residues long. Looked up from germline, CDR1 is SGHKS and CDR2 is YYEKEE (reference sequence). CDR3 bases: TGTGCCAGCAGCTTGGATCAGGCGGGGGAGCTGTTTTTT. Translation gives CASSLDQAGELFF.